One and the same sample provided the 17 T cell receptor beta chains below, sequenced in a study of cytomegalovirus exposure and HLA in healthy donors. Use of 60 Vbeta and 13 Jbeta primers characterized the PCR. The assay was immunoSEQ multiplex PCR, and TCRdb's table has in-frame clones only and misses some. The table shows about 160,000 clones, with roughly 79% occurring only once. Sequencing was carried out using PBMCs. The receptor set was obtained from a woman aged 50 to 65 in good health and CMV-seronegative.

The chain has TRBV6-1 and TRBJ1-2; D may be TRBD1 (6 bases). V gave up 7 bases and J gave up 7 bases, with 19 bases separating them. CDR1 is MNHNS, CDR2 SASEGT, per germline. The CDR3 contains 14 residues. CDR3 DNA sequence: TGTGCCAGCAAGGGGGGGCGCGAGATCGTTGGCTACACCTTC. This sequence encodes CASKGGREIVGYTF.

This chain links TRBV11-2 with TRBJ2-7; TRBD1 might be the D (5 bases). This CDR3 comprises 15 residues. Trimming removed 6 bases at V and 5 bases at J, with 20 bases between. Germline V lookup: CDR1 SGHAT, CDR2 FQNNGV. The CDR3 DNA reads TGTGCCAGCAGGCCCATGGGGCGCTCTGAACACGAGCAGTACTTC. Protein product: CASRPMGRSEHEQYF.

The sample holds one count of this clone. This CDR3 is also generated by other DNA sequences in the sample. This sequence joins TRBV9 and TRBJ2-3, with D possibly being TRBD2 (6 bases). The CDR3 runs to 14 residues. V lost 7 bases, J lost 2 bases, and 14 bases lay in between. CDR1 is SGDLS and CDR2 is YYNGEE in the germline V gene. CDR3 coding DNA: TGTGCCAGCGCTAAGGGACTCTTCACAGATACGCAGTATTTT. Residues: CASAKGLFTDTQYF.

This clone was detected a few times. The V call is TRBV30, the J call TRBJ2-7; 10 nucleotides line up with TRBD1. With V trimmed by 0 bases and J by 0 bases, 8 bases remained unmatched. The CDR3 has 17 residues. From germline, CDR1 is GTSNPN and CDR2 SVGIG (reference sequence). The CDR3 DNA reads as TGTGCCTGGAGTGTCCCATTGACAGGGGGCTACTCCTACGAGCAGTACTTC. Translated, it gives CAWSVPLTGGYSYEQYF. The full variable domain, in which reference TRBV30 and TRBJ2-7 provide the parts outside the CDR3, is SQTIHQWPATLVQPVGSPLSLECTVEGTSNPNLYWYRQAAGRGLQLLFYSVGIGQISSEVPQNLSASRPQDRQFILSSKKLLLSDSGFYLCAWSVPLTGGYSYEQYFGPGTRLTVT.

The chain is built from TRBV6-5 and TRBJ2-7; D remains ambiguous. This CDR3 has 13 residues. CDR1 MNHEY and CDR2 SVGAGI come from the germline V gene. V lost 0 bases and J 7 bases, leaving 10 bases between the germline ends. The CDR3 here is CASSYSSAREQYF. In nucleotides, the CDR3 is TGTGCCAGCAGTTACTCGAGCGCGAGGGAGCAGTACTTC.

The CDR3 DNA reads as TGTGCCAGCAGTTCTTACCCCCCCAGGATGCGGGACTATGGCTACACCTTC. It is translated as CASSSYPPRMRDYGYTF. The chain is built from TRBV27 and TRBJ1-2; D gene uncertain. Per the germline V gene, CDR1 is MNHEY and CDR2 is SMNVEV (reference sequence). V gave up 4 bases and J gave up 3 bases, with 21 bases separating them. The CDR3 spans 17 residues.

V gene TRBV6-4 combines with J gene TRBJ2-3; D ambiguous. Trimming stripped 3 bases from V and 2 bases from J, with 9 bases between. The CDR3 extends over 14 amino acids. CDR1 and CDR2 from the germline V gene are MRHNA and SNTAGT. CDR3 DNA: TGTGCCAGCAGTGAGCGGAGTTACACAGATACGCAGTATTTT. Residues: CASSERSYTDTQYF.

The chain links TRBV11-2 to TRBJ2-5; 11 bases match TRBD2. Trimming took 1 base from V and 5 from J; bases not matched to a gene: 9. CDR1 and CDR2 from the germline V gene are SGHAT and FQNNGV. This CDR3 comprises 17 residues. This CDR3 reads CASSLGPLAGERETQYF. The CDR3 DNA reads as TGTGCCAGCAGCTTAGGTCCACTAGCGGGAGAACGGGAGACCCAGTACTTC.

The rearrangement joins TRBV14 to TRBJ2-7; TRBD2 might be the D (5 bases). Per the germline V gene, CDR1 is SGHDN and CDR2 is FVKESK. The CDR3 runs 14 residues. The ends were cut back, 2 bases at V and 7 bases at J, with 15 bases in the middle. In nucleotides, the CDR3 is TGTGCCAGCAGCCAACAACCAACGGGGTATGAGCAGTACTTC. It is translated as CASSQQPTGYEQYF.

The chain combines TRBV6-1 with TRBJ1-2; D gene ambiguous. V dropped 1 base and J dropped 3 bases, with 12 bases sitting between them. The CDR3 is 15 residues long. CDR1 and CDR2 from the germline V gene are MNHNS and SASEGT. The CDR3 nucleotides are TGTGCCAGCAGTGAAGAGCTTACGGAGGACTATGGCTACACCTTC. Translating gives CASSEELTEDYGYTF.

The CDR3, as DNA: TGTGCCAGCAGTCCCCCGTCTAGCGGGAGGGCCAGGCCCAACGAGCAGTACTTC. Its protein is CASSPPSSGRARPNEQYF. The V gene is TRBV28, the J gene TRBJ2-7; 12 nucleotides line up with TRBD2. Germline V CDR1 and CDR2: MDHEN, SYDVKM. V dropped 5 bases and J dropped 5; count of bases not matched to a gene: 16. The CDR3 loop spans 18 amino acids.

The rearrangement links TRBV19 to TRBJ1-1; the D is unclear. CDR1 is LNHDA, CDR2 SQIVND, per germline (reference sequence). The V gene lost 4 bases and the J gene lost 0 bases, with 6 bases spanning the gap. The CDR3 has 13 amino acids. The CDR3 spells CASSTVLNTEAFF. The CDR3 nucleotides read TGTGCCAGTAGTACGGTGCTGAACACTGAAGCTTTCTTT.

The chain combines TRBV4-3 with TRBJ1-6, with TRBD1 matching over 8 bases. The V and J ends lost 4 bases and 7 bases, in that order; junction bases with no gene match: 9. The CDR3 is made up of 16 amino acids. CDR1 is LGHNA, CDR2 YSLEER, per germline. CDR3 amino acids: CASSRKTGAGNSPLHF. The CDR3 DNA reads TGCGCCAGCAGCCGGAAGACAGGGGCGGGCAATTCACCCCTCCACTTT.

A note on this clone: Other DNA sequences in the same sample also yield this CDR3. The chain combines TRBV5-5 with TRBJ2-7, with D tentatively TRBD2 (5 bases). The CDR3 loop spans 14 amino acids. V was trimmed by 4 bases and J by 0 bases, leaving 11 bases between them. Germline CDR1 SGHKS, CDR2 YYEKEE (reference sequence). CDR3 bases: TGTGCCAGCAGCCGGGGAGTCCTCTCCTACGAGCAGTACTTC. Its protein is CASSRGVLSYEQYF. The full variable domain, completed using reference TRBV5-5 and TRBJ2-7, is DAGVTQSPTHLIKTRGQQVTLRCSPISGHKSVSWYQQVLGQGPQFIFQYYEKEERGRGNFPDRFSARQFPNYSSELNVNALLLGDSALYLCASSRGVLSYEQYFGPGTRLTVT.

The genes are TRBV7-6 and TRBJ2-5; 11 bases are shared with TRBD2. The DNA end favors TRBJ2-7, so the J call may be wrong. The CDR3 is made up of 14 amino acids. Germline CDR1 is SGHVS and CDR2 is FNYEAQ. The DNA for the CDR3 is TGTGCCAGCAGCATTACTAGCGGGAGCTACGAGCAGTACTTC. It yields the protein CASSITSGSYEQYF.

The chain joins TRBV18 to TRBJ1-4; 7 nucleotides line up with TRBD1. The CDR3 is 15 amino acids. The J segment lost 5 bases and the V segment lost 6 bases, leaving 9 bases of the junction unmatched. The germline V gene encodes CDR1 KGHSH and CDR2 LQKENI. Written as DNA, the CDR3 is TGTGCCAGCTCTCAGGGCAGGGGACAGAATGAAAAACTGTTTTTT. It translates to CASSQGRGQNEKLFF.

The chain is built from TRBV9 and TRBJ2-1; D is perhaps TRBD2 (5 bases). Germline V gives CDR1 SGDLS, CDR2 YYNGEE. V was pared by 4 bases and J by 0 bases, with 17 bases between. This CDR3 region has 17 residues. The CDR3 region is CASSPPLGSVSYNEQFF. The CDR3 DNA reads as TGTGCCAGCAGCCCCCCCTTGGGTAGCGTCTCCTACAATGAGCAGTTCTTC.